The 9 T cell receptor beta chains presented below share a single source sample, sequenced in a study of Graves' ophthalmopathy and Graves' hyperthyroidism. Transcripts of RNA were the source for amplifying TCR beta CDR3 regions. The first-round RT-PCR employed HTBI primers together with the Qiagen OneStep RT-PCR kit. A multiplex PCR was then performed as the second round. In TCRdb, the multiplex PCR reads were re-called with MiXCR into one record per CDR3 protein. The sample has some 750,000 distinct CDR3 sequences; 40% are singletons. Input material: peripheral blood. The receptors stem from an adult man with Graves' ophthalmopathy.

This chain connects TRBV12-3 or TRBV12-4 to TRBJ1-2; possible D gene TRBD1, 6 bases. Deletions cut 6 bases from V and 4 bases from J, with 21 bases between. The CDR3 runs to 16 residues. This CDR3 reads CASSTGRDWRFYGYTF. DNA of the CDR3: TGTGCCAGCAGCACAGGGAGGGATTGGCGCTTCTATGGCTACACCTTC.

The gene calls are TRBV24-1 and TRBJ1-5; D call uncertain. The CDR3 is made up of 12 amino acids. With 5 bases removed from V and 5 bases from J, the gap between germline ends came to 6 bases. The germline V gene has CDR1 KGHDR and CDR2 SFDVKD. The DNA of the CDR3 is TGTGCCACCAGTGCTGGGGATCAGCCCCAGCATTTT. It translates to CATSAGDQPQHF.

CDR3 region: CASTLAGGDTDTQYF. CDR3 DNA sequence: TGTGCCAGCACTCTAGCGGGGGGGGACACAGATACGCAGTATTTT. V and J are TRBV2 and TRBJ2-3, with TRBD2 identical over 12 bases. This CDR3 is built from 15 residues. Germline loops: CDR1 SNHLY, CDR2 FYNNEI. With 7 bases clipped from V and 2 bases from J, the junction kept 4 bases outside the gene matches.

The chain combines TRBV25-1 with TRBJ1-2; the D gene is possibly TRBD1 (5 bases). Germline loops: CDR1 MGHDK, CDR2 SYGVNS. Trimming left V 8 bases short and J 0 bases short, with 13 bases between. There are 14 residues in the CDR3. In nucleotides, the CDR3 is TGTGCCAGCTTCTCGCAGGGTGCTAACTATGGCTACACCTTC. Residues: CASFSQGANYGYTF.

This chain links TRBV7-9 with TRBJ2-5, with a possible D match to TRBD1 (6 bases). The germline CDR1 and CDR2 sequences are SEHNR and FQNEAQ (reference sequence). CDR3 length: 15 amino acids. Trimming took off 6 bases at V and 1 base at J, with 15 bases between the two ends. CDR3 nucleotides: TGTGCCAGCAGTTGGTCACAGGGATCCCAAGAGACCCAGTACTTC. Encoded protein: CASSWSQGSQETQYF. The whole variable domain, filled in from reference TRBV7-9 and TRBJ2-5, reads DTGVSQNPRHKITKRGQNVTFRCDPISEHNRLYWYRQTLGQGPEFLTYFQNEAQLEKSRLLSDRFSAERPKGSFSTLEIQRTEQGDSAMYLCASSWSQGSQETQYFGPGTRLLVL.

This clonotype was counted at least ten times. The chain uses TRBV10-2 and TRBJ2-5, with 12 bases matching TRBD2. This CDR3 is 16 amino acids long. V dropped 6 bases and J dropped 6; count of bases not matched to a gene: 11. Germline V CDR1 and CDR2: WSHSY, SAAADI. The CDR3 here is CASRGVLAGGPKTQYF. CDR3 DNA: TGCGCCAGCAGAGGGGTCCTAGCGGGAGGGCCGAAGACCCAGTACTTC.

This clonotype occurred a few times. V usage is TRBV7-9 and J usage is TRBJ2-2; no firm D call. The CDR3 sequence is 14 residues long. The V end lost 2 bases, the J end lost 5 bases, and 9 bases lay between the germline ends. Germline V gives CDR1 SEHNR, CDR2 FQNEAQ (reference sequence). The CDR3 protein is CASSLMSLTGELFF. CDR3 bases: TGTGCCAGCAGCTTAATGTCCCTTACCGGGGAGCTGTTTTTT. The complete variable domain, with remaining parts taken from reference TRBV7-9 and TRBJ2-2, reads DTGVSQNPRHKITKRGQNVTFRCDPISEHNRLYWYRQTLGQGPEFLTYFQNEAQLEKSRLLSDRFSAERPKGSFSTLEIQRTEQGDSAMYLCASSLMSLTGELFFGEGSRLTVL.

The J gene is TRBJ2-6, the V gene TRBV29-1; D is unclear. Looked up from germline, CDR1 is SQVTM and CDR2 is ANQGSEA. This CDR3 region has 15 residues. V lost 1 base, J lost 0 bases, and 7 bases lay in between. The CDR3 spells CSVEGAPSGANVLTF. In nucleotides, the CDR3 is TGCAGCGTTGAAGGTGCCCCCTCTGGGGCCAACGTCCTGACTTTC.

The J gene is TRBJ2-6, the V gene TRBV6-6; weak D call: TRBD2 (5 bases). V shed 2 bases and J shed 0 bases, with 14 bases lying between them. The germline V gene has CDR1 MNHNY and CDR2 SVGAGI (reference sequence). The CDR3 totals 18 residues. CDR3 in amino acids: CASSYVRGLGSGANVLTF. Written as DNA, the CDR3 is TGTGCCAGCAGTTACGTCCGAGGACTGGGCTCTGGGGCCAACGTCCTGACTTTC.